A single T cell receptor (beta chain) is shown here with its context. Its recognized antigen is unknown. An end of the junction differs from the germline gene, which may be a read error. This record comes from a study of T cells in Graves' hyperthyroidism and ophthalmopathy (dated by TCRdb to between 2018 and 2021). With respect to the entire study: TCR V-J signatures able to tell the groups apart were searched for in a discovery cohort of more than 90 patients, of whom over 40 had Graves' ophthalmopathy and about 60 had stable Graves' hyperthyroidism. Prospective prediction of ophthalmopathy was tested in an independent validation cohort consisting of roughly 20 hyperthyroidism patients and around 16 patients who later progressed to ophthalmopathy. The 75 to 100 discovery patients were randomly split 7:3 into training and test sets. In addition, the study compared T-cell repertoires in thyroid tissue and in blood from over 5 Graves' hyperthyroidism patients. Once sampling was done, hyperthyroidism patients were given methimazole at a starting dose of 30 mg daily, whereas ophthalmopathy patients were given high-dose intravenous methylprednisolone. TCR Vbeta CDR3 sequencing of approximately 140 peripheral blood samples (over 40 ophthalmopathy, roughly 72 hyperthyroidism and some 17 progressor patients) is reported in the paper.

Exclusion was applied to patients with uncontrolled infections, other autoimmune diseases, pregnancy or lactation. Diagnoses were based on clinical symptoms, serum thyroxine and TRAb, thyroid ultrasound and orbital computed tomography. Total RNA was extracted using Trizol reagent, and RNA quality was assessed on an Agilent 2100 Bioanalyzer. The TCR beta CDR3 regions were amplified from RNA transcripts. The TCR CDR3 was subjected to a first round of RT-PCR using the HTBI primer set and the Qiagen OneStep RT-PCR kit. A second multiplex PCR round built the libraries, followed by size selection and purification. The libraries were sequenced on an Illumina HiSeq2000 using paired-end 100 bp reads. The authors' analysis ran thus. SOAPnuke was used to process the raw data, removing reads that contained adapters or uncalled bases, had a mean Phred below 15, or lacked an exact match to the constant primer or identifier. COPE v1.2.5 was used to merge high-quality paired reads, and clonotypes were defined as unique nucleotide sequences. MiTCR v1.1 was used to align clonotypes to the IMGT TRBV, TRBD and TRBJ reference segments. Only V-J combinations with frequency above 0.0001, covering approximately 99% of repertoires, were analysed. A TCS score was defined as the ratio of F50 (clonal expansion) to E x V (chaos), with BLOSUM62-based TCRdist applied between CDR3 peptides within each V-J. Welch's t-statistics and random forest reduced 500 to 550 V-J features to 10 to 15, which were used in a naive Bayes classifier (R e1071). Thyroid-blood repertoire similarity was quantified with the Morisita-Horn index. The public sequencing data were trimmed at Q25 with fastp and processed into clonotypes with MiXCR by TCRdb, which kept only in-frame beta chains. Rows are unified per CDR3 protein, each entry keeping the most common DNA and genes. The V and J calls come from TCRdb's annotation, not from the publication. This sample is represented by more than 500,000 distinct CDR3 sequences; around 45% of them were singletons. The ten most abundant clones make up roughly 19% of the sample.

Overall study results and their limits: Most expanded thyroid clonotypes (frequency above 0.001) were also detected in blood, suggesting blood repertoires may reflect thyroid immune responses. Sample size was not statistically predetermined, and investigators were not blinded to group allocation. In validation, the model predicted progression to ophthalmopathy a median of 6.5 months before onset, with roughly 70% sensitivity and roughly 77% specificity. A 13 V-J signature model separated ophthalmopathy from stable hyperthyroidism, with around 91% sensitivity and roughly 82% specificity in cross-validation and 80%/75% in testing.

CDR1 and CDR2 (SGHRS, YFSETQ) derive from the germline V gene. The CDR3 runs 16 residues from the cysteine to the phenylalanine. The read is trimmed to its CDR3 DNA, 48 bases read in frame from base 1. Source material: peripheral blood or thyroid tissue (not recorded which). In this chain, TRBV5-1 is recombined with TRBJ2-7; a stretch of 11 junction bases matches TRBD2. This receptor was identified in an adult woman with Graves' disease, either hyperthyroidism or ophthalmopathy (not recorded which). The nucleotides read TGTGCCAGCAGCCCCTCTAGCGGGGGGCTCACCTACGAGCAGTACTTC. This translates into CASSPSSGGLTYEQYF.